A single sample gave rise to the 29 T cell receptor beta chains below, sequenced in a study of shared clonotypes between healthy human individuals. Sequencing was performed with immunoSEQ multiplex PCR; in TCRdb, only in-frame clones are kept and a portion is missing. Of about a million clones listed, around three quarters were seen once; the top ten hold 0.7% to 0.95%. The specimen was memory CD4+ T cells from PBMCs. Described subset: CD45RA-negative fraction. These receptors all stem from a man between 18 and 35 years old in good health. Some clones in this sample may be carry-over from other donors' samples.

This chain links TRBV4-3 with TRBJ2-1, with TRBD2 matching over 9 bases. The CDR3 totals 17 residues. V was pared by 1 base and J by 0 bases, with 4 bases of the junction left unmatched. The V gene's germline CDR1 is LGHNA and CDR2 YSLEER. CDR3 amino acids: CASSQVSGSYSYNEQFF. The CDR3 DNA sequence: TGCGCCAGCAGCCAAGTTAGCGGGAGCTACTCCTACAATGAGCAGTTCTTC.

This sequence joins TRBV6-5 and TRBJ2-7; 10 positions agree with TRBD2. In germline, CDR1 is MNHEY, CDR2 SVGAGI. J gave up 7 bases and V 5 bases, and 8 bases lay outside the gene matches. The CDR3 is made up of 14 amino acids. The DNA of the CDR3 is TGTGCCAGCAGTCGAACTAGCGGGATAGGGGAGCAGTACTTC. Translated, it gives CASSRTSGIGEQYF.

This rearrangement joins TRBV2 to TRBJ2-1; 10 bases are shared with TRBD2. CDR3 length equals 16 residues. Per germline, CDR1 SNHLY and CDR2 FYNNEI. J gave up 0 bases and V 6 bases, and 5 bases lay outside the gene matches. CDR3 sequence: CASRVLAGPSYNEQFF. CDR3 coding DNA: TGTGCCAGCAGGGTACTAGCGGGACCCTCCTACAATGAGCAGTTCTTC.

V gene TRBV7-9 combines with J gene TRBJ2-5; 10 bases match TRBD1. With V trimmed by 5 bases and J by 2 bases, 8 bases remained unmatched. The germline CDR1 and CDR2 sequences are SEHNR and FQNEAQ (reference sequence). The CDR3 loop spans 16 amino acids. CDR3 sequence: CASSHGDRGQQETQYF. The CDR3, as DNA: TGTGCCAGCAGCCATGGGGACAGGGGTCAACAAGAGACCCAGTACTTC.

V and J are TRBV5-1 and TRBJ1-1, with D maybe TRBD1 (6 bases). V lost 0 bases and J 0 bases, leaving 12 bases between the germline ends. The germline V gene encodes CDR1 SGHRS and CDR2 YFSETQ. The CDR3 sequence is 16 residues long. CDR3 DNA: TGCGCCAGCAGCTTGGCCCTGGGGGCCATGAACACTGAAGCTTTCTTT. Its protein product is CASSLALGAMNTEAFF.

This clone showed up just a few times. The chain is built from TRBV2 and TRBJ2-1, with D perhaps TRBD1 (6 bases). The CDR3 runs 12 residues. The V gene's germline CDR1 is SNHLY and CDR2 FYNNEI. The V end was cut by 8 bases, the J end by 6 bases, with 11 bases between. Here the CDR3 DNA reads TGTGCCAGCTGGCAGGGGAGCAATGAGCAGTTCTTC. It codes for CASWQGSNEQFF. Full variable domain (remainder filled in from reference TRBV2 and TRBJ2-1): EPEVTQTPSHQVTQMGQEVILRCVPISNHLYFYWYRQILGQKVEFLVSFYNNEISEKSEIFDDQFSVERPDGSNFTLKIRSTKLEDSAMYFCASWQGSNEQFFGPGTRLTVL.

The rearrangement joins TRBV4-1 to TRBJ2-1, with D perhaps being TRBD1 or TRBD2 (5 bases each). The germline gives CDR1 MGHRA, CDR2 YSYEKL. There are 13 residues in the CDR3. V was shortened by 0 bases and J by 12 bases, with 12 bases between the two germline ends. CDR3 protein: CASSQDLRGPQFF. In DNA form, the CDR3 reads TGCGCCAGCAGCCAAGATTTGAGGGGCCCGCAGTTCTTC.

The chain uses TRBV30 and TRBJ1-3, with D uncertain. The ends were cut back, 2 bases at V and 3 bases at J, with 20 bases in the middle. From germline, CDR1 is GTSNPN and CDR2 SVGIG (reference sequence). This CDR3 region has 17 residues. The CDR3 DNA reads as TGTGCCTGGAGTCGATTAAGTTCTGGAAAAGGTGGAAACACCATATATTTT. It is translated as CAWSRLSSGKGGNTIYF.

CDR3 loop: CASSFSTGNTEAFF. The CDR3, as DNA: TGCGCCAGCAGCTTCTCGACGGGGAACACTGAAGCTTTCTTT. The chain has TRBV5-1 and TRBJ1-1; D is unclear. This CDR3 spans 14 amino acids. V was pared by 2 bases and J by 1 base, with 9 bases between. Germline values: CDR1 SGHRS, CDR2 YFSETQ.

This sequence joins TRBV4-1 and TRBJ2-2, with 10 bases fitting TRBD2. The CDR3 length is 15 residues. Unmatched junction bases numbered 4, after V lost 4 bases and J lost 5 bases. Per germline, CDR1 MGHRA and CDR2 YSYEKL. CDR3 nucleotides: TGCGCCAGCAGCCTCCTAGCGGGAGAAACCGGGGAGCTGTTTTTT. This encodes CASSLLAGETGELFF.

V is TRBV7-2 and J is TRBJ1-5, with D possibly matching TRBD1 (6 bases). V lost 6 bases and J 1 base, leaving 16 bases between the germline ends. CDR3 length equals 16 residues. Looked up from germline, CDR1 is SGHTA and CDR2 is FQGNSA. The CDR3 region has the DNA TGTGCCAGCAGTGATGGCACGGGACAAAGCAATCAGCCCCAGCATTTT. Protein sequence: CASSDGTGQSNQPQHF.

As regards this clone: Additional DNA sequences in this sample encode the identical CDR3. J is TRBJ1-1 and V is TRBV7-3; no reliable D call. V was trimmed by 2 bases and J by 2 bases, leaving 6 bases between them. CDR1 SGHTA and CDR2 FQGTGA come from the germline V gene. CDR3 length: 13 residues. CDR3 amino acids: CASSLDTNTEAFF. CDR3 DNA: TGTGCCAGCAGCTTAGACACCAACACTGAAGCTTTCTTT.

This clone was seen a single time. This chain links TRBV29-1 with TRBJ2-1; 8 bases match TRBD2. The CDR3 is made up of 13 amino acids. Germline V gene sequence: CDR1 SQVTM, CDR2 ANQGSEA. The V segment lost 4 bases and the J segment 2 bases; nucleotides outside the gene matches: 1. CDR3 sequence reads: CSVVTSAYNEQFF. As DNA, the CDR3 is TGCAGCGTTGTGACTAGCGCCTACAATGAGCAGTTCTTC.

This clone appeared a single time. The rearrangement uses TRBV9 and TRBJ1-3; D ambiguous. CDR3 size: 12 residues. Trimming took 6 bases from V and 7 from J, leaving 11 bases between them. The germline gives CDR1 SGDLS, CDR2 YYNGEE. The CDR3 here is CASNRGENTIYF. The CDR3 coding sequence is TGTGCCAGCAACCGGGGTGAGAACACCATATATTTT.

The chain uses TRBV7-6 and TRBJ2-5; 8 nucleotides line up with TRBD2. CDR1 is SGHVS, CDR2 FNYEAQ, per germline. V trimming: 5 bases; J trimming: 3 bases; junction bases outside the gene matches: 5. The CDR3 runs to 14 residues. The DNA for the CDR3 is TGTGCCAGCAGCCGGACTAGCAATGAAGAGACCCAGTACTTC. It codes for CASSRTSNEETQYF. The whole variable domain, filled in from reference TRBV7-6 and TRBJ2-5, reads GAGVSQSPRYKVTKRGQDVALRCDPISGHVSLYWYRQALGQGPEFLTYFNYEAQQDKSGLPNDRFSAERPEGSISTLTIQRTEQRDSAMYRCASSRTSNEETQYFGPGTRLLVL.

J is TRBJ1-3 and V is TRBV9, with 7 nucleotides matching TRBD1. CDR3 length equals 19 residues. Germline assignment: CDR1 SGDLS and CDR2 YYNGEE. Germline trimming cut 0 bases from V and 2 bases from J; bases unmatched to any gene: 14. The CDR3 loop reads CASSVEARKKGAAGNTIYF. Here the CDR3 DNA reads TGTGCCAGCAGCGTAGAGGCCAGAAAAAAGGGGGCCGCTGGAAACACCATATATTTT.

V usage is TRBV9 and J usage is TRBJ1-2; TRBD1 matches 7 bases. Germline lookup yields CDR1 SGDLS and CDR2 YYNGEE. V dropped 2 bases and J dropped 5; count of bases not matched to a gene: 6. The CDR3 is 14 residues long. CDR3 DNA: TGTGCCAGCAGCGTCACGGGACAGAGTTATGGCTACACCTTC. This gives the protein CASSVTGQSYGYTF.

This clone has more than one count but fewer than ten. Germline is not matched at one junction end, which may reflect a read error. This chain joins TRBV11-2 and TRBJ1-3, with D unresolved. Germline-derived CDR1 and CDR2 are SGHAT and FQNNGV. The CDR3 length is 13 residues. This CDR3 reads CAGSLYAGNTIYF. CDR3 in DNA: TGTGCCGGCAGCTTGTATGCTGGAAACACCATATATTTT.

As concerns this clone: The same CDR3 can be traced to other DNA sequences in this sample. The chain employs TRBV5-1 and TRBJ2-5; TRBD1 matches 7 bases. The CDR3 length is 14 residues. The V gene end was trimmed by 1 base and the J gene end by 5 bases; junction bases not matched to a gene: 5. Germline V CDR1 and CDR2: SGHRS, YFSETQ. The CDR3: CASSLLGQRETQYF. The CDR3 DNA is TGCGCCAGCAGCTTGCTGGGACAGCGGGAGACCCAGTACTTC.

Concerning this clone itself: This same CDR3 is encoded by further DNA sequences in the sample. The gene calls are TRBV2 and TRBJ2-7; no firm D call. The CDR3 has 11 residues. Germline CDR1 reads SNHLY; CDR2 reads FYNNEI. The V end was cut by 7 bases, the J end by 0 bases, with 4 bases between. The CDR3 region has the DNA TGTGCCAGCATTCGCTCCTACGAGCAGTACTTC. This sequence encodes CASIRSYEQYF.

The table lists this clone with a count of one. The CDR3 protein is CASSNDYGYTF. In DNA, the CDR3 is TGTGCCAGTAGTAACGACTATGGCTACACCTTC. The J gene is TRBJ1-2, the V gene TRBV19; no definite D call. Germline V gene lookup returns CDR1 LNHDA and CDR2 SQIVND (reference sequence). The CDR3 totals 11 residues. Trimming took off 4 bases at V and 3 bases at J, with 3 bases between the two ends.

The V and J genes are TRBV6-1 and TRBJ2-6, with D hard to call. The CDR3 spans 14 residues. Germline CDR1 is MNHNS and CDR2 is SASEGT. V gave up 7 bases and J gave up 0 bases, with 7 bases separating them. The DNA for the CDR3 is TGTGCCAGCAATGCCGGCTCTGGGGCCAACGTCCTGACTTTC. Translating it yields CASNAGSGANVLTF.

The chain recombines TRBV13 with TRBJ1-4; 9 bases align to TRBD1. The CDR3 spans 15 residues. The germline CDR1 and CDR2 sequences are PRHDT and FYEKMQ (reference sequence). Losses at the gene ends were 5 bases for V and 7 bases for J; bases not matched to a gene: 8. CDR3 amino acids: CASSLGQGKAEKLFF. Written as DNA, the CDR3 is TGTGCCAGCAGCCTCGGACAGGGGAAAGCTGAAAAACTGTTTTTT.

The genes are TRBV6-6 and TRBJ1-1, with D unresolved. The V gene lost 3 bases and the J gene lost 2 bases, with 10 bases spanning the gap. Looked up from germline, CDR1 is MNHNY and CDR2 is SVGAGI (reference sequence). CDR3 size: 14 residues. The CDR3 sequence: CASSYTSINTEAFF. Here the CDR3 DNA reads TGTGCCAGCAGTTATACCTCAATTAACACTGAAGCTTTCTTT.

V gene TRBV19 combines with J gene TRBJ1-5; possibly TRBD1 for D (5 bases). There are 16 residues in the CDR3. Germline V gene data show CDR1 as LNHDA and CDR2 as SQIVND (reference sequence). V lost 6 bases to trimming and J lost 1 base, with 16 bases between them. This CDR3 is CASRVLGTASNQPQHF. CDR3 DNA: TGTGCCAGTAGGGTTCTTGGGACGGCGAGCAATCAGCCCCAGCATTTT. Looking up the rest from reference TRBV19 and TRBJ1-5 gives the full variable domain: DGGITQSPKYLFRKEGQNVTLSCEQNLNHDAMYWYRQDPGQGLRLIYYSQIVNDFQKGDIAEGYSVSREKKESFPLTVTSAQKNPTAFYLCASRVLGTASNQPQHFGDGTRLSIL.

This clone was seen only once. The CDR3 bases are TGCGCCAGCAGCCCAGGGAGGGGGGCGGATACGCAGTATTTT. This sequence encodes CASSPGRGADTQYF. The rearrangement joins TRBV4-3 to TRBJ2-3; the D gene is possibly TRBD2 (7 bases). There are 14 residues in the CDR3. Germline CDR1 reads LGHNA; CDR2 reads YSLEER. Trimming shortened V by 4 bases and J by 6 bases, and 14 bases separated the two germline ends.

A word on this clone: The identical CDR3 is also encoded by other nucleotide sequences in the sample. This sequence joins TRBV28 and TRBJ2-7; D gene unclear. CDR1 and CDR2 (germline): MDHEN, SYDVKM. The CDR3 consists of 14 residues. Trimming left V 6 bases short and J 0 bases short, with 12 bases between. The CDR3 coding sequence is TGTGCCAGCAGGTCTGGCGGAAGCTCCTACGAGCAGTACTTC. It yields the protein CASRSGGSSYEQYF.

This clone has just a few counts. Other nucleotide sequences from this sample produce the same CDR3. The J gene is TRBJ2-1, the V gene TRBV11-3; 11 bases map to TRBD2. Looked up from germline, CDR1 is SGHNT and CDR2 is YENEEA. There are 14 residues in the CDR3. J gave up 7 bases and V 3 bases, and 2 bases lay outside the gene matches. The CDR3 coding sequence is TGTGCCAGCAGCTTTACTAGCGGGAGTAATGAGCAGTTCTTC. Residues: CASSFTSGSNEQFF.

The rearrangement links TRBV7-9 to TRBJ2-7; a weak D match, TRBD1 (6 bases). V lost 3 bases and J lost 2, with 8 bases in between. CDR1 is SEHNR, CDR2 FQNEAQ, per germline (reference sequence). The CDR3 has 13 residues. The CDR3 bases are TGTGCCAGCAGCTTCGGACAGACCTACGAGCAGTACTTC. Translating it yields CASSFGQTYEQYF. The full variable domain, rest sourced from reference TRBV7-9 and TRBJ2-7, is DTGVSQNPRHKITKRGQNVTFRCDPISEHNRLYWYRQTLGQGPEFLTYFQNEAQLEKSRLLSDRFSAERPKGSFSTLEIQRTEQGDSAMYLCASSFGQTYEQYFGPGTRLTVT.